This T cell receptor (beta chain) was retrieved from a study of lymphopenia after photon versus proton radiotherapy. Regarding this clone: Its target is unknown.

Study-level points and caveats: Better survival with proton therapy was suggested as possible, not demonstrated. After lymphocyte nadir, photon-treated repertoires showed oligoclonal expansion, especially CD8+ Temra.

Clones were read by immunoSEQ multiplex PCR, and TCRdb kept only the in-frame ones, dropping some. The sample carries fewer than 70,000 clones, about 90% recorded once. V was trimmed by 2 bases and J by 4 bases, leaving 9 bases between them. Germline loops: CDR1 MDHEN, CDR2 SYDVKM. This CDR3 is built from 14 residues. The sample consisted of peripheral blood, taken from a patient treated with proton-based radiotherapy. The J gene is TRBJ1-3, the V gene TRBV28; D gene uncertain. The receptor's source is an older man with esophageal cancer. The CDR3 here is CASSLGGRGNTIYF. The CDR3 DNA is TGTGCCAGCAGTTTAGGTGGCAGAGGAAACACCATATATTTT.